This T cell receptor (beta chain) is from a study of blood T cell repertoires in COVID-19. Across the whole study: From the United States, Italy and Spain came samples of acute and convalescent COVID-19. The cDNA or gDNA used as material had been derived from T cells, B-cell-depleted T cells, or PBMCs.

V shed 5 bases and J 0 bases; nucleotides not matched to a gene: 9. Germline CDR1 MDHEN, CDR2 SYDVKM. The CDR3 runs 18 residues. Authors' processing steps: By means of reference gene primer amplification, nucleated cell counts were estimated. Libraries were prepared by immunoSEQ multiplex PCR; TCRdb keeps only in-frame clonotypes and omits some of them. V, J and clone size reflect that table, while D and trimming were determined from the DNA. The profile shows over 250,000 clones, approximately 85% of them singletons. The sequenced sample was peripheral blood. The source is a man aged 50 to 60 with active or convalescent COVID-19. The V and J genes are TRBV28 and TRBJ1-6; 8 nucleotides align to TRBD1. CDR3 region: CASSPVGQVDSYNSPLHF. The CDR3 nucleotides read TGTGCCAGCAGTCCGGTGGGACAGGTGGACTCCTATAATTCACCCCTCCACTTT.